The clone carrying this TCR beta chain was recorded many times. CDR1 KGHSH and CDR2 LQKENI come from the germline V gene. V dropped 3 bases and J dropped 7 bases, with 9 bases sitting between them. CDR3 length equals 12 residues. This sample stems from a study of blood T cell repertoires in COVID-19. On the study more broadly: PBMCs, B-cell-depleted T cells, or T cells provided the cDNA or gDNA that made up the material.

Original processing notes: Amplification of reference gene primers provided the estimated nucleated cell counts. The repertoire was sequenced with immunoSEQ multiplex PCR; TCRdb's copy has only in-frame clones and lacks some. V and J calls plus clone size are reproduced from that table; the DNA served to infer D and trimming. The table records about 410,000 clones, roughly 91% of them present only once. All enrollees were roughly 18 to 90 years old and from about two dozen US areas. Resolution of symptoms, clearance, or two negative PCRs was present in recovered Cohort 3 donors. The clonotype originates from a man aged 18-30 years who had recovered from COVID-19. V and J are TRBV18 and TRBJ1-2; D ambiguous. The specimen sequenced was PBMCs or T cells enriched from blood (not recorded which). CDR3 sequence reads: CASSPGVVGYTF. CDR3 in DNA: TGTGCCAGCTCACCTGGAGTAGTTGGCTACACCTTC.